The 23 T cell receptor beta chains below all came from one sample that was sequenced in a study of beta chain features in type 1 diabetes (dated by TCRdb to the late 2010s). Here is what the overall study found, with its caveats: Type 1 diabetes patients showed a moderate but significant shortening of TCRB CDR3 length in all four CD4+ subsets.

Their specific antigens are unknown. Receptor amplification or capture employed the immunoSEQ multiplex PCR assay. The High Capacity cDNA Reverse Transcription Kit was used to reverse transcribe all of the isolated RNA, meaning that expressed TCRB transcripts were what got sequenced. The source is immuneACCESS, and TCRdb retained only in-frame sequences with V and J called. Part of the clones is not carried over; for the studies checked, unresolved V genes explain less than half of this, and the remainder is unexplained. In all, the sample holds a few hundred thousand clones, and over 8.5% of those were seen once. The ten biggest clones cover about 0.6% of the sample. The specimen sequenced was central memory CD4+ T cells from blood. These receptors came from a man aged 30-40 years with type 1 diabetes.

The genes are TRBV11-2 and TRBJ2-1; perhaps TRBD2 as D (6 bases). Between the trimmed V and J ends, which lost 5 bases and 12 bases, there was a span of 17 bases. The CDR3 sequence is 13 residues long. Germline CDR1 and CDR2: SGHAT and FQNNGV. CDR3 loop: CASSEDYRRVQFF. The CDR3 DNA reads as TGTGCCAGCAGCGAGGACTATAGGCGGGTGCAGTTCTTC.

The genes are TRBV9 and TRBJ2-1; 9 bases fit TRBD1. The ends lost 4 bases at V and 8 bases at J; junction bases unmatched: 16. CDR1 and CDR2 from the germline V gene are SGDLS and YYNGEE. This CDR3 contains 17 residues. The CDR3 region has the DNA TGTGCCAGCAGCCCCCGAGGACAGGGGCCTCCGTGGGATGAGCAGTTCTTC. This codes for CASSPRGQGPPWDEQFF.

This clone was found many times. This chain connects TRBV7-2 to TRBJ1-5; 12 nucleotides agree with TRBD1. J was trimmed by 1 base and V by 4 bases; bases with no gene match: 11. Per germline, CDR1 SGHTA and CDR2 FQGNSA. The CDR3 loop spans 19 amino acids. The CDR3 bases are TGTGCCAGCAGCTCGGGGTCGGGACAGGGGGCGGGGAGCAATCAGCCCCAGCATTTT. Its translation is CASSSGSGQGAGSNQPQHF.

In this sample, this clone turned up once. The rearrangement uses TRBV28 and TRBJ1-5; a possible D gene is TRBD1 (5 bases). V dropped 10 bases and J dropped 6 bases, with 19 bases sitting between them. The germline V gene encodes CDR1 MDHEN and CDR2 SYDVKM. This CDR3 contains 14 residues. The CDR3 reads CATTRSTTVQPQHF. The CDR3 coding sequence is TGTGCCACCACGAGGTCTACGACAGTTCAGCCCCAGCATTTT.

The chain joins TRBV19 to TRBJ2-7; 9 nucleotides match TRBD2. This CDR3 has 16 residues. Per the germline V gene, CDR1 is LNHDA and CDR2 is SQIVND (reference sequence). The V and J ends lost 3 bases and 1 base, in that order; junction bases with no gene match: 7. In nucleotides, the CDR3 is TGTGCCAGTAGTATGGGGCGCGGGAGGGAATCCTACGAGCAGTACTTC. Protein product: CASSMGRGRESYEQYF.

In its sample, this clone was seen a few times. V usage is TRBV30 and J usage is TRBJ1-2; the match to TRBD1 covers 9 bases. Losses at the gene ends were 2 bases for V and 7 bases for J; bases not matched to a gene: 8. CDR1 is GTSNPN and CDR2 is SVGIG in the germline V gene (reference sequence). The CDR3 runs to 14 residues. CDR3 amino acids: CAWSQTGGVSGYTF. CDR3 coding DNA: TGTGCCTGGAGTCAAACAGGGGGCGTTTCTGGCTACACCTTC.

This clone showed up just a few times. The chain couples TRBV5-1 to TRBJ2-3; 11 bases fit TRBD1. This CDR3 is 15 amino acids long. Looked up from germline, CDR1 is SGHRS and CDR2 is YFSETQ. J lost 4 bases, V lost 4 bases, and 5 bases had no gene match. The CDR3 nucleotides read TGCGCCAGCAGCCAGCCGGGACAGGGGGCAGATACGCAGTATTTT. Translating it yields CASSQPGQGADTQYF.

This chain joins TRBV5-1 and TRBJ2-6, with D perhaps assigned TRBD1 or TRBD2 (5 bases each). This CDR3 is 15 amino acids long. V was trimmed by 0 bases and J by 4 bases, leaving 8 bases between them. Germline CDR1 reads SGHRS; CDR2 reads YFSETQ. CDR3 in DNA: TGCGCCAGCAGCTTGGGTGGGACCGGGGCCAACGTCCTGACTTTC. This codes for CASSLGGTGANVLTF.

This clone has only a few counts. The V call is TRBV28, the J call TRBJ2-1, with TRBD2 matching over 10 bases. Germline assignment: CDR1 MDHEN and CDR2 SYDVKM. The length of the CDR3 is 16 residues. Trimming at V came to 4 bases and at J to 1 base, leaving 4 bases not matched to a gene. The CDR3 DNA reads TGTGCCAGCAGTTCCCCTAGCGGGAGTTCCTACAATGAGCAGTTCTTC. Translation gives CASSSPSGSSYNEQFF. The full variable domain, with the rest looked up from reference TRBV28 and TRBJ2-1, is DVKVTQSSRYLVKRTGEKVFLECVQDMDHENMFWYRQDPGLGLRLIYFSYDVKMKEKGDIPEGYSVSREKKERFSLILESASTNQTSMYLCASSSPSGSSYNEQFFGPGTRLTVL.

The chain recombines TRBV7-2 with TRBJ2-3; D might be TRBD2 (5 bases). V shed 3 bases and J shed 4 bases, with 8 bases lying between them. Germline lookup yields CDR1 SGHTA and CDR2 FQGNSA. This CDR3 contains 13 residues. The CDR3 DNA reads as TGTGCCAGCAGCTTCCCGAGGGCAGATACGCAGTATTTT. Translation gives CASSFPRADTQYF.

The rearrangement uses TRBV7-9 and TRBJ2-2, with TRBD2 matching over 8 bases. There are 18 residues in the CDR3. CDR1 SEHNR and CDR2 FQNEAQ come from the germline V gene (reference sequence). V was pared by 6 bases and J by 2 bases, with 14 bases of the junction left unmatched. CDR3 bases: TGTGCCAGCAGTCGCCTCGGTACCACTAGCGGAAACACCGGGGAGCTGTTTTTT. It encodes CASSRLGTTSGNTGELFF.

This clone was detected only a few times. The CDR3 region is CASSGDRVGNQPQHF. CDR3 nucleotide sequence: TGTGCCAGCAGTGGCGACAGGGTCGGCAATCAGCCCCAGCATTTT. The chain couples TRBV6-1 to TRBJ1-5, with TRBD1 matching over 7 bases. Germline CDR1 reads MNHNS; CDR2 reads SASEGT. Unmatched junction bases numbered 5, after V lost 4 bases and J lost 2 bases. CDR3 length equals 15 residues.

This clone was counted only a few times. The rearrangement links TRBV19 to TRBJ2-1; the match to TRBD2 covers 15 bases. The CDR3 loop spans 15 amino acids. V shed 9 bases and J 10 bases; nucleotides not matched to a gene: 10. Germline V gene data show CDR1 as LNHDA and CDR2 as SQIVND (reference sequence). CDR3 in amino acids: CARGPGLAGGEEQFF. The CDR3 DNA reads TGTGCCAGGGGGCCGGGACTAGCGGGAGGTGAGGAGCAGTTCTTC.

The CDR3, as DNA: TGTGCCAGCAGCGTTTCCGGGACTAGCGGGATGACCTACGAGCAGTACTTC. Its translation is CASSVSGTSGMTYEQYF. This chain joins TRBV9 and TRBJ2-7; TRBD2 aligns across 13 bases. This CDR3 is built from 17 residues. V trimming: 2 bases; J trimming: 2 bases; junction bases outside the gene matches: 7. Germline CDR1 and CDR2: SGDLS and YYNGEE.

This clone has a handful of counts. CDR3 sequence (DNA): TGTGCCATCAGGAGTCCGACTAGCGGGAGCTACGAGCAGTACTTC. Its protein product is CAIRSPTSGSYEQYF. The rearrangement joins TRBV10-3 to TRBJ2-7; 12 positions agree with TRBD2. The V segment lost 6 bases and the J segment 3 bases; nucleotides outside the gene matches: 6. Germline values: CDR1 ENHRY, CDR2 SYGVKD. The CDR3 spans 15 residues.

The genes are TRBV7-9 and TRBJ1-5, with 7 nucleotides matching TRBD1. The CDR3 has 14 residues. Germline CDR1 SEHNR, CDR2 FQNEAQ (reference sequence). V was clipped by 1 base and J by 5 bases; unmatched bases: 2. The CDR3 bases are TGTGCCAGCAGCTTAGACCAGGGGGATCAGCCCCAGCATTTT. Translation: CASSLDQGDQPQHF.

CDR3 sequence reads: CASSGGRGNEQFF. The CDR3 nucleotides are TGTGCCAGCAGTGGCGGGCGAGGCAATGAGCAGTTCTTC. The chain carries TRBV27 and TRBJ2-1, with D possibly matching TRBD2 (5 bases). The germline V gene has CDR1 MNHEY and CDR2 SMNVEV (reference sequence). V lost 5 bases to trimming and J lost 6 bases, with 11 bases between them. The CDR3 covers 13 residues.

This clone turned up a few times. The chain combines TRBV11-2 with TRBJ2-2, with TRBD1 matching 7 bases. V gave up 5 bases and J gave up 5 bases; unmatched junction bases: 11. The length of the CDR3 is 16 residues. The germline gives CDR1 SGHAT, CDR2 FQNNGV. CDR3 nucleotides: TGTGCCAGCAGCCCGGGGTCAGGGGGTTATACCGGGGAGCTGTTTTTT. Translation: CASSPGSGGYTGELFF.

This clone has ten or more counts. CDR3 residues: CASRTGTKGATQYF. The CDR3 nucleotides read TGTGCCAGCAGGACCGGGACCAAGGGAGCTACGCAGTATTTT. V is TRBV28 and J is TRBJ2-3; D could derive from TRBD1 or TRBD2 (5 bases each). Trimming stripped 6 bases from V and 8 bases from J, with 18 bases between. The CDR3 has 14 amino acids. CDR1 is MDHEN and CDR2 is SYDVKM in the germline V gene.

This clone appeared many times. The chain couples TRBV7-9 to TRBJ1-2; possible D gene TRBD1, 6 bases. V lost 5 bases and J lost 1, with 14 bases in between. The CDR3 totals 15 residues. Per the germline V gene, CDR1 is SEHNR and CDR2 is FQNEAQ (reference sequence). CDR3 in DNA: TGTGCCAGCAGCCTGGGGGGCAGCGGTAACTATGGCTACACCTTC. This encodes CASSLGGSGNYGYTF.

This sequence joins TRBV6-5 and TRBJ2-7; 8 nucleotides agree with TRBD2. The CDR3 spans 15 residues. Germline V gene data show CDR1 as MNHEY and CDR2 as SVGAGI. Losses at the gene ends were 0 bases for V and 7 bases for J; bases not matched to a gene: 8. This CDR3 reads CASSYSGLGLREQYF. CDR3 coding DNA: TGTGCCAGCAGTTACTCGGGACTAGGGCTCCGTGAGCAGTACTTC.

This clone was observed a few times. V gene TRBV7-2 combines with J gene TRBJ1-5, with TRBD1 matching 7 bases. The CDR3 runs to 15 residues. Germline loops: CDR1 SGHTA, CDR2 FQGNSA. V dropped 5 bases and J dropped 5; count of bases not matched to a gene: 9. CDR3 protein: CASSPSTGTDQPQHF. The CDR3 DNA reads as TGTGCCAGCAGCCCGTCGACAGGGACGGATCAGCCCCAGCATTTT.

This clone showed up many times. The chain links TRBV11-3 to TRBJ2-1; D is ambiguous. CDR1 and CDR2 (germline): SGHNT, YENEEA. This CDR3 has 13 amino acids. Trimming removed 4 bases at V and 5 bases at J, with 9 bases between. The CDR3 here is CASSSYRDNEQFF. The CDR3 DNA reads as TGTGCCAGCAGCTCATATCGAGACAATGAGCAGTTCTTC.